A selection of T cell receptor beta chains follows, all from one sample in a study of shared clonotypes between healthy human individuals. Method: immunoSEQ multiplex PCR; TCRdb's copy keeps in-frame clones and lacks some. This sample carries about 2.3 million clones, less than 95% of them seen once, and the ten largest clones take approximately 0.41%. Material: naive CD4+ T cells from PBMCs. These receptors came from a man between 18 and 29 years old in good health. Some clones in this sample may be carry-over from other donors' samples. Each CDR3 is given with its conserved first and last residue. D genes are given only for firm matches. The size entry is marked missing in some rows and otherwise reads once, few, many or a size class.

TRBV6-1	.	once	TRBJ2-7	TGTGCCAGCAGTGGACGGAGGAATCGGTACGAGCAGTACTTC	CASSGRRNRYEQYF
TRBV9	.	.	TRBJ2-1	TGTGCCAGCAGCCCCAGGGGGGGAGGAGCACTAAATGAGCAGTTCTTC	CASSPRGGGALNEQFF
TRBV28	.	.	TRBJ1-3	TGTGCCAGCACCACCCGGGGGGCGGGTGGCACCATATATTTT	CASTTRGAGGTIYF
TRBV18	.	few	TRBJ1-2	TGTGCCAGCTCAACAGCTCCGGGAGGCTACACCTTC	CASSTAPGGYTF
TRBV7-8	TRBD1	.	TRBJ1-1	TGTGCCAGCAGCTTATCTTACAGGGGAGGCACTGAAGCTTTCTTT	CASSLSYRGGTEAFF
TRBV6-1	TRBD2	.	TRBJ2-1	TGTGCCAGCACTAGCGGGAGTGGTTATGAGCAGTTCTTC	CASTSGSGYEQFF
TRBV5-1	TRBD2	.	TRBJ2-1	TGCGCCAGCAGCCGCGGACTAGCGAACCAAAATGAGCAGTTCTTC	CASSRGLANQNEQFF
TRBV6-5	.	.	TRBJ1-5	TGTGCCAGCAGGCAGGGTTTGCATCAGCCCCAGCATTTT	CASRQGLHQPQHF
TRBV5-4	TRBD1	.	TRBJ2-1	TGTGCCAGCAGCCCCTGGACAGGTAATGAGCAGTTCTTC	CASSPWTGNEQFF
TRBV4-2	TRBD2	.	TRBJ2-5	TGTGCCAGCAGCTCCCAAACCAGCGGGAACCAAGAGACCCAGTACTTC	CASSSQTSGNQETQYF
TRBV5-4	TRBD2	.	TRBJ2-1	TGTGCCAGCACGGAGGGTAGCGGGGGTTACAATGAGCAGTTCTTC	CASTEGSGGYNEQFF
TRBV9	.	.	TRBJ2-5	TGTGCCAGCAGCGTAGCCCCGGGGGCCCAAGAGACCCAGTACTTC	CASSVAPGAQETQYF
TRBV2	TRBD2	.	TRBJ2-7	TGTGCCAGCAGTGAGACGGGAGGTACTTCTCGCGAGCAGTACTTC	CASSETGGTSREQYF
TRBV19	.	.	TRBJ1-5	TGTGCCAGTAGTACAAGAGGACAGCCTGGCAATCAGCCCCAGCATTTT	CASSTRGQPGNQPQHF
TRBV27	.	.	TRBJ1-1	TGTGCCAGCACCCCCCACCAGAGGAACACTGAAGCTTTCTTT	CASTPHQRNTEAFF
TRBV27	TRBD2	.	TRBJ2-1	TGTGCCAGCAGTTCCCCATACAGCGGGATTTACAATGAGCAGTTCTTC	CASSSPYSGIYNEQFF
TRBV5-1	TRBD2	.	TRBJ2-3	TGCGCCAGCAGCCCAGCACTAGCGGGGTACACAGATACGCAGTATTTT	CASSPALAGYTDTQYF
TRBV19	TRBD2	.	TRBJ2-7	TGTGCCAGTAGTATAAGTGGGAGGGGTGCCTACGAGCAGTACTTC	CASSISGRGAYEQYF
TRBV6-4	.	.	TRBJ1-2	TGTGCCAGCAGTGACCCGCCGCTCTTAGCTAACTATGGCTACACCTTC	CASSDPPLLANYGYTF
TRBV7-6	TRBD2	once	TRBJ2-1	TGTGCCAGCAGCTTAGCGAGAGGGACTAGTCCCAATGAGCAGTTCTTC	CASSLARGTSPNEQFF
TRBV15	TRBD2	.	TRBJ2-2	TGTGCCACCACAGGGGTAGCGGGACTCAACGGGGAGCTGTTTTTT	CATTGVAGLNGELFF
TRBV7-8	.	.	TRBJ1-3	TGTGCCAGCAGCTTAGCTAGCCCCCGCTCTGGAAACACCATATATTTT	CASSLASPRSGNTIYF
TRBV4-2	.	.	TRBJ2-3	TGTGCCAGCAGCCCCCTTCTGGGGGAGGCCACAGATACGCAGTATTTT	CASSPLLGEATDTQYF
TRBV18	.	.	TRBJ2-3	TGTGCCAGCTCACTATCTAGCACAGATACGCAGTATTTT	CASSLSSTDTQYF
TRBV7-9	.	.	TRBJ2-7	TGTGCCAGCACCAAAGTAGGGGTTTACTACGAGCAGTACTTC	CASTKVGVYYEQYF
TRBV28	TRBD2	.	TRBJ2-3	TGTGCCAGCAGTCTCAGCGGGATTAGCACAGATACGCAGTATTTT	CASSLSGISTDTQYF
TRBV28	.	.	TRBJ2-1	TGTGCCAGCAGCGAACCACTAGGGGGGGCGTCGGACAATGAGCAGTTCTTC	CASSEPLGGASDNEQFF
TRBV11-2	.	.	TRBJ2-1	TGTGCCAGCAGCTTAGACCCACCTAGCTCCTACAATGAGCAGTTCTTC	CASSLDPPSSYNEQFF
TRBV19	TRBD2	.	TRBJ2-1	TGTGCCAGTAGTATCGGAGCGGGAGGGCCTAATGAGCAGTTCTTC	CASSIGAGGPNEQFF
TRBV4-2	.	.	TRBJ1-1	TGTGCCAGCAGCCAAACGGGGTTGGGAAACACTGAAGCTTTCTTT	CASSQTGLGNTEAFF
TRBV7-9	TRBD2	.	TRBJ2-5	TGTGCCAGCAGCTTACTAAGCGGGAGTGGTGGAGAGACCCAGTACTTC	CASSLLSGSGGETQYF
TRBV30	.	.	TRBJ1-2	TGTGCCTTAACAGGAGCCGGGGGCTATGGCTACACCTTC	CALTGAGGYGYTF
TRBV6-5	.	.	TRBJ2-7	TGTGCCAGCAGTTTAAACAGGGACTCCTACGAGCAGTACTTC	CASSLNRDSYEQYF
TRBV28	.	once	TRBJ1-5	TGTGCCAGCAGTATGCACAGGGTAAATCAGCCCCAGCATTTT	CASSMHRVNQPQHF
TRBV18	.	.	TRBJ2-3	TGTGCCAGCTCACCAGGTCGAGGGGTCACAGATACGCAGTATTTT	CASSPGRGVTDTQYF
TRBV11-2	TRBD1	.	TRBJ1-4	TGTGCCAGCAGCTCAAGACAGGGACCTGCAACTAATGAAAAACTGTTTTTT	CASSSRQGPATNEKLFF